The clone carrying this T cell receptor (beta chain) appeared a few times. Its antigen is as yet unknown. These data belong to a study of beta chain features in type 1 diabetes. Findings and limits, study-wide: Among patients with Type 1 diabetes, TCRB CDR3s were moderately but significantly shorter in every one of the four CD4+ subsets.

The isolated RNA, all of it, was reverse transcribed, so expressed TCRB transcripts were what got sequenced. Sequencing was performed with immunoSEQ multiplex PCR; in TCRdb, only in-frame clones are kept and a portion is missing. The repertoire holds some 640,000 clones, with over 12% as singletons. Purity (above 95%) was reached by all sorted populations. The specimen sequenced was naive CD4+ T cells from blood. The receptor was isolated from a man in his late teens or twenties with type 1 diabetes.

CDR3 bases: TGTGCCAGCAGCCCCGGGACGGTTAATGAAAAACTGTTTTTT. Its translation: CASSPGTVNEKLFF. The J gene is TRBJ1-4, the V gene TRBV14; possible D gene TRBD1, 5 bases. This CDR3 is 14 amino acids long. V was trimmed by 4 bases and J by 4 bases, leaving 10 bases between them. CDR1 is SGHDN, CDR2 FVKESK, per germline. Looking up the rest from reference TRBV14 and TRBJ1-4 gives the full variable domain: EAGVTQFPSHSVIEKGQTVTLRCDPISGHDNLYWYRRVMGKEIKFLLHFVKESKQDESGMPNNRFLAERTGGTYSTLKVQPAELEDSGVYFCASSPGTVNEKLFFGSGTQLSVL.